This passage covers 14 T cell receptor beta chains from one sample sequenced in a study of cytomegalovirus exposure and HLA in healthy donors. In the PCR, 60 Vbeta and 13 Jbeta primers were used. Here immunoSEQ multiplex PCR was the method, and the copy in TCRdb shows in-frame clones only, minus some. The top ten clones hold 6.5% of a sample with around 150,000 clones, 70% to 80% of them seen once. The sequenced sample was PBMCs. These receptor sequences come from a middle-aged man in good health and CMV-seropositive.

This rearrangement joins TRBV6-1 to TRBJ2-7; 9 bases fit TRBD2. V lost 0 bases, J lost 5 bases, and 8 bases stayed unmatched. CDR1 is MNHNS and CDR2 is SASEGT in the germline V gene. The CDR3 runs 16 residues. The CDR3 DNA is TGTGCCAGCAGTGAAGCATGGGCGGGAGGGCCGGACGAGCAGTACTTC. Protein sequence: CASSEAWAGGPDEQYF.

This CDR3 is CASSFTVGNTIYF. The CDR3 DNA reads TGTGCCAGCAGCTTCACGGTCGGAAACACCATATATTTT. This chain joins TRBV7-9 and TRBJ1-3; no clear D. The CDR3 has 13 residues. The V and J ends lost 3 bases and 4 bases respectively, with 7 bases between them. Germline V CDR1 and CDR2: SEHNR, FQNEAQ (reference sequence).

This chain uses TRBV6-1 with TRBJ1-3; unclear D gene. Germline V gives CDR1 MNHNS, CDR2 SASEGT. CDR3 length: 14 amino acids. Trimming pared 4 bases from V and 6 bases from J, leaving 13 bases between. The CDR3 reads CASSVRGRINTIYF. The CDR3 region has the DNA TGTGCCAGCAGTGTCCGGGGTAGGATAAACACCATATATTTT.

The chain combines TRBV11-2 with TRBJ1-2; D uncertain. Germline assignment: CDR1 SGHAT and CDR2 FQNNGV. The V gene lost 2 bases and the J gene lost 1 base, with 8 bases spanning the gap. The CDR3 runs 14 residues. The CDR3 sequence: CASSLRGFNYGYTF. In nucleotides, the CDR3 is TGTGCCAGCAGCTTACGGGGATTTAACTATGGCTACACCTTC.

This clone came up a few times. V and J are TRBV5-1 and TRBJ2-1; D not resolved. Germline assignment: CDR1 SGHRS and CDR2 YFSETQ. This CDR3 region has 12 residues. The V and J ends lost 0 bases and 6 bases respectively, with 4 bases between them. The CDR3 region is CASSLGANEQFF. CDR3 DNA sequence: TGCGCCAGCAGCTTGGGAGCCAATGAGCAGTTCTTC.

This rearrangement joins TRBV13 to TRBJ2-1; TRBD2 might be the D (5 bases). Trimming removed 5 bases at V and 3 bases at J, with 14 bases between. Per the germline V gene, CDR1 is PRHDT and CDR2 is FYEKMQ (reference sequence). This CDR3 has 15 residues. The CDR3: CASSKGLTGYNEQFF. The CDR3 bases are TGTGCCAGCAGCAAAGGACTCACCGGCTACAATGAGCAGTTCTTC.

The chain has TRBV6-6 and TRBJ1-2; perhaps TRBD1 as D (6 bases). Between the trimmed V and J ends, which lost 6 bases and 2 bases, there was a span of 16 bases. The germline V gene has CDR1 MNHNY and CDR2 SVGAGI (reference sequence). The CDR3 covers 15 residues. The CDR3 coding sequence is TGTGCCAGCAGCCTCATAAGGACAGAGAACTATGGCTACACCTTC. Translation: CASSLIRTENYGYTF.

Of note for this clone: The sample has other DNA sequences that encode this CDR3 too. V is TRBV5-1 and J is TRBJ2-7, with 10 bases identical to TRBD1. CDR1 is SGHRS and CDR2 is YFSETQ in the germline V gene. Losses at the gene ends were 1 base for V and 7 bases for J; bases not matched to a gene: 5. The CDR3 is made up of 14 amino acids. CDR3 region: CASSLRQGAGEQYF. The CDR3 bases are TGCGCCAGCAGCTTGAGACAGGGGGCGGGAGAGCAGTACTTC.

The V call is TRBV7-8, the J call TRBJ1-6, with TRBD1 as a possible D gene (5 bases). Germline lookup yields CDR1 SGHVS and CDR2 FQNEAQ. V lost 4 bases and J lost 7, with 14 bases in between. There are 15 residues in the CDR3. As DNA, the CDR3 is TGTGCCAGCAGCTCACCCAATAGGGGAAATTCACCCCTCCACTTT. This encodes CASSSPNRGNSPLHF. The entire variable domain, with the rest obtained from reference TRBV7-8 and TRBJ1-6, is as follows: GAGVSQSPRYKVAKRGQDVALRCDPISGHVSLFWYQQALGQGPEFLTYFQNEAQLDKSGLPSDRFFAERPEGSVSTLKIQRTQQEDSAVYLCASSSPNRGNSPLHFGNGTRLTVT.

The gene calls are TRBV15 and TRBJ1-6; D possibly corresponds to TRBD1 (6 bases). V lost 5 bases and J 7 bases, leaving 15 bases between the germline ends. From germline, CDR1 is LNHNV and CDR2 YYDKDF (reference sequence). This CDR3 region has 15 residues. In nucleotides, the CDR3 is TGTGCCACCAGCGGTGGGGGCAGGGAGAATTCACCCCTCCACTTT. It codes for CATSGGGRENSPLHF.

With respect to this clone: Other DNA sequences in the sample encode the same CDR3. The chain is built from TRBV7-9 and TRBJ1-1, with no clear D. The CDR3 has 14 residues. The germline gives CDR1 SEHNR, CDR2 FQNEAQ (reference sequence). The germline V and J ends were trimmed by 2 bases and 3 bases, with 10 bases remaining between them. The CDR3 DNA reads TGTGCCAGCAGCTTACGGGATCGGGACACTGAAGCTTTCTTT. Translation: CASSLRDRDTEAFF.

This clone showed up just once. This sequence joins TRBV6-6 and TRBJ1-1; tentatively, D is TRBD1 (5 bases). CDR1 and CDR2 from the germline V gene are MNHNY and SVGAGI (reference sequence). Trimming removed 7 bases from V and 5 bases from J, with 23 bases in between. The CDR3 has 16 residues. DNA for the CDR3: TGTGCCAGCACCAAAGCGGGCACCCTTCAGGGAACTGAAGCTTTCTTT. Translation: CASTKAGTLQGTEAFF.

This clone was recorded once. This chain uses TRBV19 with TRBJ1-2; D is perhaps TRBD1 (6 bases). The V gene lost 7 bases and the J gene lost 5 bases, with 17 bases spanning the gap. Germline lookup yields CDR1 LNHDA and CDR2 SQIVND (reference sequence). CDR3 length equals 14 residues. The DNA for the CDR3 is TGTGCCAGTATGGGACCGGGACACTTATATGGCTACACCTTC. Protein: CASMGPGHLYGYTF.

This clone has more than one count but fewer than ten. This rearrangement joins TRBV5-1 to TRBJ2-1; 9 bases are a match to TRBD2. CDR1 and CDR2 from the germline V gene are SGHRS and YFSETQ. This CDR3 is 16 amino acids long. V lost 0 bases and J lost 5; bases outside the gene matches: 6. The CDR3 sequence is CASSLAGLALNNEQFF. CDR3 sequence (DNA): TGCGCCAGCAGCTTGGCCGGACTAGCGTTGAACAATGAGCAGTTCTTC.